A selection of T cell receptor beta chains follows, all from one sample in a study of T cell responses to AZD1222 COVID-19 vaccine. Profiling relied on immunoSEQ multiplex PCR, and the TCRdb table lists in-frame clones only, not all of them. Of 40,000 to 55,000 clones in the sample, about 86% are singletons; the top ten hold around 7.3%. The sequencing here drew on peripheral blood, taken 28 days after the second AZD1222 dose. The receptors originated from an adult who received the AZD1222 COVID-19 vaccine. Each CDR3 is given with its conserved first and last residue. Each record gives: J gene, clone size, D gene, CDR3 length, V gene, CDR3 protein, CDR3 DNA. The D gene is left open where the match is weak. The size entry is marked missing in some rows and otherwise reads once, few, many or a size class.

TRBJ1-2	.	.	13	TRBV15	CATSNRGGVGYTF	TGTGCCACCAGTAATCGGGGAGGTGTTGGCTACACCTTC
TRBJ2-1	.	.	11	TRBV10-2	CASSEDPEQFF	TGCGCCAGCAGTGAGGATCCTGAGCAGTTCTTC
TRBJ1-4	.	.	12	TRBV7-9	CASSLMNEKLFF	TGTGCCAGCAGCTTAATGAATGAAAAACTGTTTTTT
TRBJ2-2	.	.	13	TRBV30	CASSGTLGGELFF	TGTGCCTCCTCCGGGACGTTGGGTGGGGAGCTGTTTTTT
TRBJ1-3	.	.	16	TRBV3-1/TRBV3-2	CASSLGPGSTGNTIYF	TGTGCCAGCAGCCTAGGACCGGGATCGACTGGAAACACCATATATTTT
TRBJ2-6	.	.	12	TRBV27	CASSFGANVLTF	TGTGCCAGCAGTTTTGGGGCCAACGTCCTGACTTTC
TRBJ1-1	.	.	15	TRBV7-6	CASSLGPALNTEAFF	TGTGCCAGCAGCTTAGGCCCGGCCCTGAACACTGAAGCTTTCTTT
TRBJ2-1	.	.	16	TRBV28	CASSLDPRGSHNEQFF	TGTGCCAGCAGTTTAGACCCCCGGGGATCCCACAATGAGCAGTTCTTC
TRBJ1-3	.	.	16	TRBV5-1	CASSPGIQPGGNTIYF	TGCGCCAGCAGCCCCGGTATACAGCCAGGGGGAAACACCATATATTTT
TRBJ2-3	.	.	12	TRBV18	CASSPATDTQYF	TGTGCCAGCTCACCAGCCACAGATACGCAGTATTTT
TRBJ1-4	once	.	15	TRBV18	CASSPEGRAGEKLFF	TGTGCCAGCTCACCAGAGGGCAGGGCCGGGGAAAAACTGTTTTTT
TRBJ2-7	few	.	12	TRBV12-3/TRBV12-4	CASSLVFYEQYF	TGTGCCAGCAGTTTAGTTTTCTACGAGCAGTACTTC
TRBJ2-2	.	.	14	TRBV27	CASKPSIGTGELFF	TGTGCCAGCAAACCTTCAATTGGGACCGGGGAGCTGTTTTTT
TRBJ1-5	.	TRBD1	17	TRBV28	CASSFLPMTGGHQPQHF	TGTGCCAGCAGTTTCCTCCCGATGACAGGGGGGCATCAGCCCCAGCATTTT
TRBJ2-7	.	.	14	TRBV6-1	CACSEGWAGYEQYF	TGTGCCTGCAGTGAGGGGTGGGCGGGCTACGAGCAGTACTTC
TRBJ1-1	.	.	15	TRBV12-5	CASGLDPGVGTEAFF	TGTGCTAGTGGTTTGGATCCAGGGGTGGGCACTGAAGCTTTCTTT
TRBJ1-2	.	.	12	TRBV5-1	CASSLDEYGYTF	TGCGCCAGCAGCTTGGATGAGTATGGCTACACCTTC
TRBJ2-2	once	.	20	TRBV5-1	CASSLTHGGQLIMNTGELFF	TGCGCCAGCAGCTTGACCCATGGCGGGCAGCTGATAATGAACACCGGGGAGCTGTTTTTT
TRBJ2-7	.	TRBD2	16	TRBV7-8	CASSSRRLAGAYEQYF	TGTGCCAGCAGCTCGCGCCGACTAGCGGGGGCCTACGAGCAGTACTTC
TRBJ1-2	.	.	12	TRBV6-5	CASRDTNRGYTF	TGTGCCAGCAGGGACACTAACCGGGGCTACACCTTC
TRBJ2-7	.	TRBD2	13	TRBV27	CATSLAGPYEQYF	TGTGCCACCTCCCTAGCGGGACCCTACGAGCAGTACTTC
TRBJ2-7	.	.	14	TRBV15	CATSRAGEFREQYF	TGTGCCACCAGCAGAGCCGGGGAGTTCCGCGAGCAGTACTTC
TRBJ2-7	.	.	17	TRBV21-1	CASSTSPRGLHNYEQYF	TGTGCCAGCAGCACTTCCCCACGGGGACTACACAACTACGAGCAGTACTTC
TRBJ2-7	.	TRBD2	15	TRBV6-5	CASTDLSGRRGEQYF	TGTGCCAGCACCGACCTTAGCGGGAGGAGGGGCGAGCAGTACTTC
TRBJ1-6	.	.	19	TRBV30	CAWSVQNSARGSYNSPLHF	TGTGCCTGGAGTGTACAGAACAGCGCCCGGGGGTCCTATAATTCACCCCTCCACTTT
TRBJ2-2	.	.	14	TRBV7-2	CASSAYANAGELFF	TGTGCCAGCAGCGCATATGCTAATGCCGGGGAGCTGTTTTTT
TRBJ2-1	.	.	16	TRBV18	CASSPLYGGNYNEQFF	TGTGCCAGCTCACCACTGTACGGGGGAAACTACAATGAGCAGTTCTTC
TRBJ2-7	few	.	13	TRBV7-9	CASSFLTDYEQYF	TGTGCCAGCAGCTTCCTGACAGACTACGAGCAGTACTTC
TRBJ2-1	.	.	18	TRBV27	CASSLRWSATTGGYGQFF	TGTGCCAGCAGTTTAAGATGGTCGGCCACAACCGGCGGTTATGGGCAGTTCTTC
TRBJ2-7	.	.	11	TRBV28	CASSLFGPQYF	TGTGCCAGCAGTTTATTCGGGCCCCAGTACTTC
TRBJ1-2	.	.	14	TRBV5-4	CASSSDPGHYGYTF	TGTGCCAGCAGCTCCGACCCGGGTCACTATGGCTACACCTTC
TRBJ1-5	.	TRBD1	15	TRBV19	CASSINGQGGQPQHF	TGTGCCAGTAGTATTAATGGACAGGGGGGTCAGCCCCAGCATTTT
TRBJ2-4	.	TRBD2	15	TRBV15	CATSRAGGGKNIQYF	TGTGCCACCAGCAGAGCGGGAGGGGGCAAAAACATTCAGTACTTC
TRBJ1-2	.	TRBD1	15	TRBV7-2	CASSRGTGGGYGYTF	TGTGCCAGCAGCCGTGGGACAGGGGGCGGATATGGCTACACCTTC
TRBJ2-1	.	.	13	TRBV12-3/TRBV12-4	CASSLVADNEQFF	TGTGCCAGCAGTTTAGTAGCGGACAATGAGCAGTTCTTC
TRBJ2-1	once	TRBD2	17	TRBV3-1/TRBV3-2	CASSQDLGLAGVGEQFF	TGTGCCAGCAGCCAAGACCTGGGACTAGCGGGAGTGGGTGAGCAGTTCTTC
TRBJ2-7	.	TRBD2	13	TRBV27	CASSWTSYDEQYF	TGTGCCAGCAGTTGGACTAGCTACGACGAGCAGTACTTC
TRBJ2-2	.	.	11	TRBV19	CASRGTGELFF	TGTGCCAGTAGGGGGACCGGGGAGCTGTTTTTT
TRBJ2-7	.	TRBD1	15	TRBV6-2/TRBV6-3	CASSSRGTGEYEQYF	TGTGCCAGCAGTTCAAGGGGGACAGGGGAGTACGAGCAGTACTTC
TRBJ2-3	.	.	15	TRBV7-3	CASSPRTANTDTQYF	TGTGCCAGCAGCCCTCGGACAGCCAACACAGATACGCAGTATTTT
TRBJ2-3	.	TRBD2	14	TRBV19	CASTGREGPGTQYF	TGTGCCAGTACCGGGCGGGAGGGCCCCGGTACGCAGTATTTT
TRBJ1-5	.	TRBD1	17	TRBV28	CASSFSGTVSHNQPQHF	TGTGCCAGCAGTTTTTCGGGGACAGTTTCTCACAATCAGCCCCAGCATTTT
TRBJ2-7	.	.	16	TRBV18	CASSPTRVKQAYEQYF	TGTGCCAGCTCACCCACCCGAGTCAAACAAGCCTACGAGCAGTACTTC
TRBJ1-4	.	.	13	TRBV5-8	CASSLDRNEKLFF	TGTGCCAGCAGCTTGGACAGAAATGAAAAACTGTTTTTT
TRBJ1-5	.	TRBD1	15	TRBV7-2	CASSLWTGVIQPQHF	TGTGCCAGCAGCTTATGGACAGGGGTTATCCAGCCCCAGCATTTT
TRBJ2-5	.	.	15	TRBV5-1	CASSSGGTRQETQYF	TGCGCCAGCAGCAGCGGTGGAACCCGACAAGAGACCCAGTACTTC
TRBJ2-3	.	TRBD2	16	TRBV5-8	CASSLGTSGRADTQYF	TGTGCCAGCAGCTTGGGCACTAGCGGGAGAGCAGATACGCAGTATTTT
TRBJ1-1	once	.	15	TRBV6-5	CASSYSGTVNTEAFF	TGTGCCAGCAGTTACTCCGGGACGGTGAACACTGAAGCTTTCTTT
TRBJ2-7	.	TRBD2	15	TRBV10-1	CASSESTSGRYEQYF	TGCGCCAGCAGTGAGTCGACTAGCGGGAGATACGAGCAGTACTTC
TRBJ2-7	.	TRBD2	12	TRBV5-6	CASSLGDYGQYF	TGTGCCAGCAGCCTAGGGGACTATGGGCAGTACTTC
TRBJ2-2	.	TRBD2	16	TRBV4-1	CASSPGTSGNTGELFF	TGCGCCAGCAGCCCAGGGACTAGCGGGAACACCGGGGAGCTGTTTTTT
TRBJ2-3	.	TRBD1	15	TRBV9	CASSGGQTSTDTQYF	TGTGCCAGCAGCGGGGGACAGACGAGCACAGATACGCAGTATTTT
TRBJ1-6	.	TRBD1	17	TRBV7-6	CASSLAPSGQGNSPLHF	TGTGCCAGCAGCTTAGCTCCGTCGGGACAGGGTAATTCACCCCTCCACTTT
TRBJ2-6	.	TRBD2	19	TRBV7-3	CASSSPMVREGLGANVLTF	TGTGCCAGCAGCTCTCCAATGGTCCGGGAGGGCCTTGGGGCCAACGTCCTGACTTTC
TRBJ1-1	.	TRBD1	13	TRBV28	CATSGGMDTEAFF	TGTGCCACCTCAGGGGGCATGGATACTGAAGCTTTCTTT
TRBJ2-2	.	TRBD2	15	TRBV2	CASSGDPGGSGELFF	TGTGCCAGCAGTGGTGATCCGGGGGGGTCCGGGGAGCTGTTTTTT
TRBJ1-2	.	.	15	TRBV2	CASSGVGGSNYGYTF	TGTGCCAGCAGTGGTGTCGGGGGTTCAAACTATGGCTACACCTTC